The entry that follows covers one TCR beta chain sequence. Whenever a sample was processed, at least 6.5 million PBMCs were isolated. A second roughly 6 to 12 cycle PCR used barcoded and J-beta primers. The study obtained at least 3 million CDR3-containing paired-end reads from every sample. One entry per CDR3 protein results from TCRdb running MiXCR on the 5' RACE reads. The sample includes some 1.5 million distinct CDR3 sequences, roughly 43% of them seen just once. This entry is derived from a study of blood T cells in healthy people across ages. Trimming shortened V by 7 bases and J by 7 bases, and 10 bases separated the two germline ends. The CDR3 totals 10 residues. Germline CDR1 reads SQVTM; CDR2 reads ANQGSEA.

The origin of this receptor is a young woman in good health. The chain employs TRBV29-1 and TRBJ1-1, with D perhaps matching TRBD1 (5 bases). Material for sequencing was blood. The CDR3 DNA reads as TGCAGCGCCCGGGACCTTGAAGCTTTCTTT. Encoded protein: CSARDLEAFF.